This TCR beta chain was found in a study of shared clonotypes between healthy human individuals. Whole-study findings and limits: Researchers sampled only blood; tissue repertoires likely differ.

This CDR3 contains 15 residues. Deletions cut 5 bases from V and 4 bases from J, with 15 bases between. Germline CDR1 is SGHVS and CDR2 is FNYEAQ. Concerning this clone: As yet, its antigen is unknown.

TCRdb keeps only in-frame clones here, not all; method: immunoSEQ multiplex PCR. The profile shows over a million clones, about 80% of them singletons. The specimen sequenced was memory CD4+ T cells from PBMCs. The subset denotes: CD45RA-negative fraction. The receptor comes from a young man in good health. Some clones in this sample may be carry-over from other donors' samples. The V call is TRBV7-6, the J call TRBJ1-3, with D unclear. CDR3 amino acids: CASSPGSGTGNTIYF. DNA of the CDR3: TGTGCCAGCAGCCCAGGTAGCGGTACAGGAAACACCATATATTTT.